The 26 T cell receptor gamma chains below all came from one sample that was sequenced in a study of gamma-delta chains in newborns, infants, children (dated by TCRdb to 2018 to 2020). The sample was run on an Illumina MiSeq. TCRdb reprocessed the public data with the CATT caller; entries with the same nucleotide sequence were combined afterwards. This sample comprises some 520 gamma-chain clones, about 3% of them detected only once. Approximately 36% of the sample is taken by the ten largest. Sequenced input: blood. The receptors derive from a child who was a newborn, infant or young child, either healthy, febrile or measles-vaccinated (not recorded which).

A few counts support this clone. This likely reflects a read error, since a far larger clone is one base away. The same CDR3 can be traced to other DNA sequences in this sample. The chain carries TRGV4 and TRGJP1. CDR3 length equals 13 residues. Germline V gene data show CDR1 as EGSTGY and CDR2 as YDSYTSSV. Here the CDR3 DNA reads TGTGCCACCTGGGATACCACCGGTTGGTTCAAGATATTT. Protein product: CATWDTTGWFKIF.

This clone was counted between two and nine times. A far larger clone is one base from this, pointing to a likely read error. This chain links TRGV9 with TRGJP. CDR3 length: 17 amino acids. Germline assignment: CDR1 GITISATS and CDR2 ISYDGTV (reference sequence). V was clipped by 3 bases and J by 3 bases; unmatched bases: 5. CDR3 sequence (DNA): TGTGCCTTGTGGGAGACACAGCAAGAGTTGGGCAAAAAAATCAAGGTATTT. Amino acid sequence: CALWETQQELGKKIKVF.

This clone was seen only a few times. A clone one base away is much larger, so this may be a read error. J is TRGJP and V is TRGV9. Germline loops: CDR1 GITISATS, CDR2 ISYDGTV (reference sequence). The CDR3 has 19 amino acids. The ends lost 3 bases at V and 9 bases at J; junction bases unmatched: 17. In DNA, the CDR3 is TGTGCCTTGTGGGAGCCGTCCAATTTTTCGGGGTTGGGCAAAAAAATCAAGGTATTT. Its protein is CALWEPSNFSGLGKKIKVF.

With respect to this clone: A single base is all that separates this from a far larger clone, so a read error is likely. The genes are TRGV9 and TRGJ1 or TRGJ2. This CDR3 region has 13 residues. CDR1 is GITISATS, CDR2 ISYDGTV, per germline (reference sequence). After removal of 0 bases from V and 9 bases from J, the junction contained 8 bases not matched to a gene. CDR3: CALWEVKSCKKLF. CDR3 DNA sequence: TGTGCCTTGTGGGAGGTGAAAAGTTGTAAGAAACTCTTT.

This clone showed up just a few times. This may be a read error, as it is one base from a much larger clone. J is TRGJ1 or TRGJ2 and V is TRGV2. The V segment lost 0 bases and the J segment 12 bases; nucleotides outside the gene matches: 8. This CDR3 is built from 12 residues. From germline, CDR1 is EGSNGY and CDR2 YDSYNSKV. CDR3 protein: CATWDGQKGKLF. The CDR3 DNA follows: TGTGCCACCTGGGACGGGCAAAAGGGGAAACTCTTT.

As for this clone: A read error is likely here: a far larger clone is one base away. Different DNA sequences within this sample yield the same CDR3. V gene TRGV9 combines with J gene TRGJP. There are 17 residues in the CDR3. Germline CDR1 GITISATS, CDR2 ISYDGTV (reference sequence). CDR3 sequence reads: CALWEEIQELGKKIKVF. The CDR3 DNA sequence: TGCGCCTTGTGGGAGGAAATTCAAGAGTTGGGCAAAAAAATCAAGGTATTT.

In the case of this clone: A far larger clone is one nucleotide away, so this likely arose from a read error. The gene calls are TRGV5 and TRGJ1 or TRGJ2. Germline CDR1 is VINAFY and CDR2 is YDVSNSKD. CDR3 length: 11 amino acids. In DNA, the CDR3 is TGTGCCATCTGGGACAGGCGTGAGAAACTCTTT. Translating it yields CAIWDRREKLF.

In the case of this clone: A far more abundant clone sits one base away, making this likely a read error. This sample includes further DNA sequences coding for the same CDR3. V usage is TRGV9 and J usage is TRGJP. The CDR3 extends over 15 amino acids. CDR1 is GITISATS and CDR2 is ISYDGTV in the germline V gene (reference sequence). The CDR3 nucleotides read TGTGCCTTGTGGGAGGTGCAGTTGGGCAAAAAAATCAAGGTATTC. Residues: CALWEVQLGKKIKVF.

This clone was counted only a few times. TCRdb assigns this DNA the protein of a much larger clone, which departs from its translation at residue 8; this likely reflects a read error, and the protein shown comes from translating the DNA. V is TRGV2 and J is TRGJ1 or TRGJ2. The germline V gene has CDR1 EGSNGY and CDR2 YDSYNSKV. The CDR3 length is 12 residues. The trim removed 0 bases at V and 11 bases at J, leaving 7 bases unmatched. The CDR3 sequence is CATWDGRGEKLF. The CDR3 nucleotides are TGTGCCACCTGGGACGGGCGAGGTGAGAAACTCTTT.

This clone was observed a handful of times. This could be a read error, since a much larger clone is one nucleotide away. Other nucleotide sequences from this sample produce the same CDR3. This chain connects TRGV9 to TRGJP. The germline gives CDR1 GITISATS, CDR2 ISYDGTV (reference sequence). This CDR3 is 16 amino acids long. V lost 4 bases, J lost 4 bases, and 4 bases stayed unmatched. The CDR3 loop is CALWEHQELGKKIKVF. In DNA, the CDR3 is TGTGCCTTGTGGGAACATCAAGAGTTGGGCAAAAAAATCAAGGTATTT.

This clone was found a few times. The protein in TCRdb stems from a much larger clone and differs at residue 12 from this DNA's translation, likely a read error; here the protein is translated from the DNA. The chain employs TRGV9 and TRGJP1. The end of the DNA aligns better with TRGJP, so the J call may be wrong. Germline V lookup: CDR1 GITISATS, CDR2 ISYDGTV (reference sequence). The CDR3 runs 13 residues. The CDR3 sequence: CALWEVTGWFKVF. The CDR3 DNA is TGTGCCTTGTGGGAGGTCACTGGTTGGTTCAAGGTATTT.

This clone is large within its sample. The sample has other DNA sequences that encode this CDR3 too. J is TRGJP and V is TRGV9. The CDR3 spans 18 residues. CDR1 and CDR2 from the germline V gene are GITISATS and ISYDGTV (reference sequence). The trim removed 0 bases at V and 7 bases at J, leaving 9 bases unmatched. This chain's CDR3 is CALWEVQGRELGKKIKVF. The DNA of the CDR3 is TGTGCCTTGTGGGAGGTGCAGGGCCGGGAGTTGGGCAAAAAAATCAAGGTATTT.

This clone was detected only a few times. This probably arose from a read error, given a far larger clone one base away. Other DNA sequences of this sample code for an identical CDR3. The chain uses TRGV9 and TRGJP. This CDR3 contains 15 residues. Germline V gene sequence: CDR1 GITISATS, CDR2 ISYDGTV (reference sequence). In nucleotides, the CDR3 is TGTGCCTTGTGGGAGCAAGAGTTGGGCAAAAAGATCAAGGTATTT. This translates into CALWEQELGKKIKVF.

This clone was counted only a few times. A far larger clone is one base from this, pointing to a likely read error. Distinct nucleotide sequences in the sample also encode this CDR3. The chain links TRGV9 to TRGJP. CDR1 and CDR2 from the germline V gene are GITISATS and ISYDGTV (reference sequence). The CDR3 is 16 residues long. The CDR3 nucleotides are TGTGCCCTGTGGGAGCAGCAAGAGTTGGGCAAAAAAATCAAGGTATTT. Translation: CALWEQQELGKKIKVF.

Concerning this clone itself: A much bigger clone sits one base away, suggesting this may be a read error. DNA for the CDR3: TGTGCCACCTGGGAGACCCTAAGTAGTGATTGGATCAAGACGTTT. Translation gives CATWETLSSDWIKTF. V is TRGV4 and J is TRGJP2. Germline V lookup: CDR1 EGSTGY, CDR2 YDSYTSSV. The CDR3 runs 15 residues. V lost 4 bases to trimming and J lost 2 bases; unmatched junction nucleotides: 7.

With respect to this clone: TCRdb shows a much larger clone's protein in place of this DNA's translation, and the two differ at residue 3, likely through a read error; the protein shown is translated from the DNA. The chain links TRGV3 to TRGJP2. CDR1 is VTNTFY and CDR2 is YDVSTARD in the germline V gene (reference sequence). The CDR3 runs 13 residues. CDR3 coding DNA: TGTGCCCCCTGGCAAGAGAGTGATTGGATCAAGACGTTT. Translated: CAPWQESDWIKTF.

This clone was counted a few times. A far more abundant clone sits one base away, making this likely a read error. This chain connects TRGV2 to TRGJ1 or TRGJ2. CDR1 is EGSNGY and CDR2 is YDSYNSKV in the germline V gene. Losses at the gene ends were 1 base for V and 11 bases for J; bases not matched to a gene: 5. The CDR3 is 11 residues long. The CDR3 sequence is CATWDGPEKLF. CDR3 coding DNA: TGTGCCACCTGGGACGGCCCTGAGAAACTCTTT.

A note on this clone: One base separates it from a far larger clone, so it is likely a read error. In the same sample, other DNA sequences code for this CDR3. The chain combines TRGV2 with TRGJ1 or TRGJ2. Germline CDR1 and CDR2: EGSNGY and YDSYNSKV. The CDR3 has 10 residues. CDR3 bases: TGCGCCACCTGGGACGGGCAGAAACTCTTT. It codes for CATWDGQKLF.

This clone turned up a few times. The TCRdb protein comes from a much larger clone and disagrees with this DNA's translation at residue 2, likely due to a read error; the protein given here is derived from the DNA. The gene calls are TRGV2 and TRGJ1 or TRGJ2. In germline, CDR1 is EGSNGY, CDR2 YDSYNSKV. The CDR3 is 12 amino acids. This CDR3 reads CTTWDGPYKKLF. DNA of the CDR3: TGTACCACCTGGGACGGGCCCTATAAGAAACTCTTT.

This clone is medium-sized. J is TRGJ1 or TRGJ2 and V is TRGV2. Trimming cost V 0 bases and J 10 bases; bases outside gene matches: 6. The CDR3 is 12 amino acids. Germline lookup yields CDR1 EGSNGY and CDR2 YDSYNSKV. This chain's CDR3 is CATWDGLGKKLF. In DNA, the CDR3 is TGTGCCACCTGGGACGGGCTCGGGAAGAAACTCTTT.

This clone was detected only a few times. A far bigger clonotype differs at one base, so this is likely a read error. V usage is TRGV4 and J usage is TRGJ1 or TRGJ2. Germline assignment: CDR1 EGSTGY and CDR2 YDSYTSSV. The CDR3 consists of 11 residues. CDR3 protein: CATWDGGKRLF. The CDR3 nucleotides read TGTGCCACCTGGGATGGCGGGAAGAGACTCTTT.

For this clone: This is likely an artifact of a read error, given a far larger clone one base away. The chain uses TRGV9 and TRGJP. CDR3 size: 17 residues. The germline gives CDR1 GITISATS, CDR2 ISYDGTV (reference sequence). The CDR3 DNA sequence: TGTGCCTTGTGGGAGGTGCGGGTAGAGTTGGGCAAAAAAGTCAAGGTATTT. It yields the protein CALWEVRVELGKKVKVF.

This clone was recorded a few times. This may come from a read error, since a much larger clone is one base off. The chain's CDR3 is CATWDRLWYYRKLF. The CDR3 DNA follows: TGTGCCACCTGGGACAGGCTATGGTATTATAGGAAACTCTTT. The chain recombines TRGV3 with TRGJ1 or TRGJ2. CDR3 length: 14 residues. The V gene's germline CDR1 is VTNTFY and CDR2 YDVSTARD (reference sequence).

Notes on this clone: Since a far larger clone is one base different, this is likely a read error. Other DNA sequences in the sample encode the same CDR3. The gene calls are TRGV9 and TRGJ1 or TRGJ2. This CDR3 is built from 15 residues. CDR1 GITISATS and CDR2 ISYDGTV come from the germline V gene (reference sequence). CDR3 sequence reads: CALWEVRRNYYKKLF. CDR3 DNA sequence: TGTGCCTTGTGGGAGGTGCGGAGGAATTATTACAAGAAACTCTTT.

This clone has just a few counts. For this DNA, TCRdb reports the protein of a much larger clone, which diverges at residue 9, most likely from a read error; the protein presented here is translated directly from the DNA. CDR3 DNA: TGTGCCACCTGGGACGGGCAAACGGAGAAACTCTTT. This sequence encodes CATWDGQTEKLF. The chain links TRGV2 to TRGJ1 or TRGJ2. CDR1 is EGSNGY, CDR2 YDSYNSKV, per germline. This CDR3 is 12 amino acids long. The J segment lost 11 bases and the V segment lost 0 bases, leaving 7 bases of the junction unmatched.

In its sample, this clone was seen a few times. A far larger clone differs by one base, so this is likely a read error. V is TRGV9 and J is TRGJ1 or TRGJ2. The CDR3 sequence is 14 residues long. The germline gives CDR1 GITISATS, CDR2 ISYDGTV (reference sequence). DNA of the CDR3: TGTACCTTGTGGGAGGTGCAGGGGGATTATAAGAAACTCTTT. Translated, it gives CTLWEVQGDYKKLF.